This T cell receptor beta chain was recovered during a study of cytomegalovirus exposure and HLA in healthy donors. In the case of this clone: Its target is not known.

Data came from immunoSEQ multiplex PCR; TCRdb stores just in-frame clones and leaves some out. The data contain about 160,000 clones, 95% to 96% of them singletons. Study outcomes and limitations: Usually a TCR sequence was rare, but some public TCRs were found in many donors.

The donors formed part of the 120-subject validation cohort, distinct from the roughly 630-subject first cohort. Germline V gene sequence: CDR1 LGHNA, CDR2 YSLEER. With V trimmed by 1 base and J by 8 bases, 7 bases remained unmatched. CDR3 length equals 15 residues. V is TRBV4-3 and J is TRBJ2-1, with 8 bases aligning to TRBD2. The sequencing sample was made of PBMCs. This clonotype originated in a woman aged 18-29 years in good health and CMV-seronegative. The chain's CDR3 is CASSQAGTSYDEQFF. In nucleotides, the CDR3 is TGCGCCAGCAGCCAAGCGGGGACTAGTTACGATGAGCAGTTCTTC.